Below, one TCR beta chain is given with its context. This clonotype was seen many times. Its antigen target is currently unknown. Base quality data are lacking; no much larger clone is found one base away. This specimen comes from a study of neurological immune-mediated disorders (dated by TCRdb to about 2019). In terms of the full investigation: The study compared peripheral blood TCR-beta repertoires of HTLV-I-associated myelopathy (HAM/TSP) patients, multiple sclerosis patients and healthy controls using UMI-based sequencing. The roughly 110 TCR-beta libraries covered PBMC samples along with longitudinal samples, technical triplicates, and paired sorted CD4+ and CD8+ T-cell subsets. Technical triplicate libraries were sequenced so that the variability in frequency of each individual clone could be precisely calculated. The cohort comprised roughly 69 subjects: approximately 15 HAM/TSP patients, some 35 multiple sclerosis patients and 20 or so healthy controls.

The research as a whole found: Expanded clones from different subjects shared no identical CDR3 amino acid sequences, which suggests that TCR-beta repertoires were private in all groups. TCR clonal expansion was highest in HAM/TSP patients and lowest in MS patients, with MS patients falling below even healthy controls.

The CDR3, from cysteine to phenylalanine, totals 12 residues. CDR3 DNA only is kept here, 36 bases in frame from base 1. Per the germline V gene (reference sequence), DFQATT is the CDR1 and SNEGSKA is the CDR2. Ends trimmed: V by 6 bases, J by 12 bases; bases unmatched to a gene: 10. cDNA was synthesized by template-switch 5'RACE using a primer with a 10-nucleotide random unique molecular identifier that tagged each TCR transcript. Over 180 million TCR-beta sequences, covering 15-18 subjects, were produced in each sequencing run. The RNeasy kit was used to extract total RNA. The KAPA Real-time Library Amplification kit was used to amplify TCR-beta VDJ regions with primers targeting the TCR constant region and the 5'RACE anchor. A first PCR added sample indexes and Illumina adaptors, and a second PCR then raised library yield. The roughly 650 bp TCR product was size-selected on a 2% E-gel SizeSelection system after Ampure bead purification. Before pooling, library quality was checked on a Bioanalyzer, concentration was measured with Qubit, and libraries were quantified with the Kapa Library Quantification kit. Paired-end 2 x 150 bp sequencing of the libraries was performed on an Illumina HiSeq 2500. To increase sequence diversity, roughly 24-32% phiX was spiked into each library pool. On the authors' methods: The quality-filtered reads were processed with the UMI-based MiGEC pipeline, whose error correction step removed more than 80% of the raw TCR sequences. VDJ genes were aligned to IMGT germline references, and clonotypes were defined by unique CDR3 amino acid sequence plus V-J genes. VDJtools evaluated clonal expansion, Shannon diversity and CDR3 relatedness (CalcPairwiseDistances, ClusterSamples); CLCbio workbench built phylogenetic trees. A clone was classed as expanded if it had 8 or more unique UMIs, a cutoff based on coefficient-of-variation modelling across technical triplicates. TCRdb reprocessing: public reads trimmed at Q25 with fastp, clones called with MiXCR, in-frame beta chains kept. One record per CDR3 amino acid sequence lists the most common genes and DNA. The V and J calls follow TCRdb's processing rather than the paper's. The sample has 25,000 to 30,000 distinct CDR3 sequences on record, less than 20% of them singletons. About 5% of the sample comes from the top ten.

The time point label, read with the paper, signifies: technical triplicate 3. For sorted-subset TCR libraries, 850,000 to 1,000,000 sorted CD4+ or CD8+ T cells were used. PBMCs were separated from peripheral blood using Ficoll-Hypaque density gradient centrifugation and then cryopreserved in liquid nitrogen. The study also sequenced paired sorted CD4+ and CD8+ subsets from healthy controls, HAM/TSP patients and MS patients. Sequencing used CD4+ T cells from blood. The receptor chain draws on TRBV20-1 and TRBJ1-4; 7 middle bases align to TRBD1. The TCR originated in a female donor with HTLV-1-associated myelopathy (HAM/TSP). The DNA sequence is given as TGCAGTGCCCTCGCGGGAGGGACAGAACTGTTTTTT. This is translated as CSALAGGTELFF.